These 27 T cell receptor beta chains were sequenced from one sample in a study of cytomegalovirus exposure and HLA in healthy donors. The PCR had 60 Vbeta and 13 Jbeta primers. Sequencing used immunoSEQ multiplex PCR; TCRdb keeps in-frame clones, though not all of them. The data show 200,000 to 250,000 clones, 70% seen once. The sequencing sample was made of PBMCs. The receptors were gathered from a middle-aged man in good health and CMV-seropositive.

V gene TRBV9 combines with J gene TRBJ2-4, with D possibly TRBD1 on 6 matching bases. V lost 0 bases and J lost 8, with 15 bases in between. CDR1 and CDR2 (germline): SGDLS, YYNGEE. The length of the CDR3 is 15 residues. This CDR3 reads CASSVAWTARDIQYF. CDR3 coding DNA: TGTGCCAGCAGCGTAGCATGGACAGCGAGGGACATTCAGTACTTC.

This clone was detected only a few times. This rearrangement joins TRBV7-3 to TRBJ2-3, with TRBD1 matching 8 bases. Trimming took 2 bases from V and 3 from J; bases not matched to a gene: 1. The germline V gene has CDR1 SGHTA and CDR2 FQGTGA. CDR3 size: 14 residues. The CDR3 bases are TGTGCCAGCAGCTTACACAGGGGGACAGATACGCAGTATTTT. It is translated as CASSLHRGTDTQYF.

Note on this clone: As the CDR3 is not closed by the conserved phenylalanine or tryptophan, this likely results from a read error. The chain links TRBV27 to TRBJ1-2, with D unresolved. Trimming took 6 bases from V and 6 from J, leaving 17 bases between them. The CDR3 is made up of 14 amino acids. Per the germline V gene, CDR1 is MNHEY and CDR2 is SMNVEV (reference sequence). CDR3 sequence: CASSPAGSANGYTS. The CDR3 DNA sequence: TGTGCCAGCAGCCCGGCCGGGTCAGCGAATGGCTACACCTCC.

The chain is built from TRBV11-3 and TRBJ1-2, with a possible D match to TRBD1 (5 bases). Germline CDR1 reads SGHNT; CDR2 reads YENEEA. The CDR3 sequence is 17 residues long. V was shortened by 5 bases and J by 3 bases, with 22 bases between the two germline ends. The chain's CDR3 is CASSRSTRDFPDYGYTF. CDR3 nucleotide sequence: TGTGCCAGCAGCCGCTCAACCAGGGACTTTCCGGACTATGGCTACACCTTC.

This clone showed up just a few times. CDR3 loop: CASGFSLPASDTGELFF. The CDR3 DNA reads TGTGCTAGTGGTTTCTCCCTCCCCGCTAGCGACACCGGGGAGCTGTTTTTT. The V call is TRBV12-5, the J call TRBJ2-2; D may be TRBD2 (6 bases). Germline CDR1 and CDR2: LGHNT and FRNRAP. This CDR3 comprises 17 residues. V shed 3 bases and J shed 3 bases, with 17 bases lying between them.

The chain employs TRBV5-4 and TRBJ2-7; 9 bases are shared with TRBD1. The V gene end was trimmed by 3 bases and the J gene end by 3 bases; junction bases not matched to a gene: 7. Germline values: CDR1 SGHNT, CDR2 YYREEE (reference sequence). The CDR3 covers 15 residues. The CDR3 sequence: CASSSGQGTYYEQYF. Here the CDR3 DNA reads TGTGCCAGCAGCTCAGGACAGGGGACTTACTACGAGCAGTACTTC.

This chain links TRBV6-1 with TRBJ1-4, with 11 positions matching TRBD1. The CDR3 is 15 amino acids. From germline, CDR1 is MNHNS and CDR2 SASEGT. With V trimmed by 5 bases and J by 8 bases, 7 bases remained unmatched. The DNA for the CDR3 is TGTGCCAGCAGTTCTGGACAGGGGGCAAGGGAAAAACTGTTTTTT. Protein product: CASSSGQGAREKLFF.

This clone was observed once. The same CDR3 also results from other DNA sequences found in this sample. The chain links TRBV6-5 to TRBJ1-2; TRBD1 agrees at 9 bases. The V gene end was trimmed by 5 bases and the J gene end by 0 bases; junction bases not matched to a gene: 4. Germline V gives CDR1 MNHEY, CDR2 SVGAGI. This CDR3 contains 15 residues. The CDR3 is CASSKGQGANYGYTF. In DNA, the CDR3 is TGTGCCAGCAGTAAGGGACAGGGAGCTAACTATGGCTACACCTTC.

The chain joins TRBV5-1 to TRBJ1-2; weak D call: TRBD1 (5 bases). The CDR3 sequence is 14 residues long. The germline V gene has CDR1 SGHRS and CDR2 YFSETQ. Trimming took off 5 bases at V and 4 bases at J, with 15 bases between the two ends. In DNA form, the CDR3 reads TGCGCCAGCAGTTCGGGGGACGGACTCTATGGCTACACCTTC. Translating it yields CASSSGDGLYGYTF.

The gene calls are TRBV19 and TRBJ2-1, with D possibly matching TRBD2 (5 bases). Per germline, CDR1 LNHDA and CDR2 SQIVND (reference sequence). This CDR3 spans 15 amino acids. Between the trimmed V and J ends, which lost 2 bases and 2 bases, there was a span of 10 bases. The CDR3 nucleotides are TGTGCCAGTAGTATATTCGAGGGCCCCTACAATGAGCAGTTCTTC. It specifies CASSIFEGPYNEQFF.

CDR3 sequence (DNA): TGTGCCAGCAGCTTAGGTCAGGGGGGTACGAACACTGAAGCTTTCTTT. Amino acid sequence: CASSLGQGGTNTEAFF. The genes are TRBV13 and TRBJ1-1, with 7 bases identical to TRBD1. CDR3 length equals 16 residues. CDR1 and CDR2 from the germline V gene are PRHDT and FYEKMQ (reference sequence). V shed 0 bases and J 1 base; nucleotides not matched to a gene: 5.

The chain combines TRBV4-1 with TRBJ2-4; 7 nucleotides agree with TRBD2. Per germline, CDR1 MGHRA and CDR2 YSYEKL. There are 13 residues in the CDR3. The ends lost 8 bases at V and 6 bases at J; junction bases unmatched: 7. CDR3 region: CASQAGPGNIQYF. The DNA of the CDR3 is TGCGCCAGCCAAGCGGGGCCCGGAAACATTCAGTACTTC.

The chain is built from TRBV27 and TRBJ2-7; D may be TRBD1 (6 bases). The CDR3 is made up of 14 amino acids. CDR1 is MNHEY, CDR2 SMNVEV, per germline (reference sequence). V lost 5 bases to trimming and J lost 0 bases, with 11 bases between them. This CDR3 is CASSPRQDSYEQYF. DNA for the CDR3: TGTGCCAGCAGTCCAAGACAGGACTCCTACGAGCAGTACTTC.

Comments on this clone: The same CDR3 can be traced to other DNA sequences in this sample. This chain uses TRBV11-2 with TRBJ2-2, with a tentative D call TRBD1 (6 bases). The CDR3 loop spans 16 amino acids. V was trimmed by 2 bases and J by 3 bases, leaving 13 bases between them. CDR1 SGHAT and CDR2 FQNNGV come from the germline V gene. The CDR3 DNA reads TGTGCCAGCAGCTTAACGGGGCAGGGGTACACCGGGGAGCTGTTTTTT. Protein sequence: CASSLTGQGYTGELFF.

This clone was observed a handful of times. The rearrangement joins TRBV11-3 to TRBJ2-4, with 8 positions matching TRBD1. With V trimmed by 4 bases and J by 9 bases, 8 bases remained unmatched. The CDR3 is 14 amino acids. Germline assignment: CDR1 SGHNT and CDR2 YENEEA. CDR3: CASSSTRTGSIQYF. As DNA, the CDR3 is TGTGCCAGCAGCTCCACCCGGACAGGGAGCATTCAGTACTTC.

This clone was counted only a few times. The chain has TRBV5-6 and TRBJ2-7, with 7 bases identical to TRBD1. CDR3 length: 16 amino acids. Germline V gives CDR1 SGHDT, CDR2 YYEEEE. V lost 5 bases to trimming and J lost 0 bases; unmatched junction nucleotides: 11. The CDR3 nucleotides are TGTGCCAGCAGTTCTCCACTCCGGGACAGCTCCTACGAGCAGTACTTC. It yields the protein CASSSPLRDSSYEQYF.

This clone was detected only once. The V call is TRBV5-1, the J call TRBJ2-3, with 7 positions matching TRBD1. V shed 3 bases, J shed 0 bases, and the junction held 4 bases outside the gene matches. CDR1 is SGHRS, CDR2 YFSETQ, per germline. This CDR3 is built from 15 residues. The CDR3: CASSWDSPSTDTQYF. In DNA form, the CDR3 reads TGCGCCAGCAGCTGGGACAGCCCTAGCACAGATACGCAGTATTTT.

This rearrangement joins TRBV9 to TRBJ2-7; D may be TRBD1 (6 bases). V was trimmed by 0 bases and J by 1 base, leaving 8 bases between them. CDR1 is SGDLS, CDR2 YYNGEE, per germline. There are 14 residues in the CDR3. The CDR3 reads CASSVEGDSYEQYF. DNA for the CDR3: TGTGCCAGCAGCGTAGAGGGGGATTCCTACGAGCAGTACTTC.

This clone was counted only a few times. The rearrangement links TRBV5-8 to TRBJ2-1; D is perhaps TRBD1 (6 bases). The CDR3 extends over 14 amino acids. V shed 2 bases and J shed 4 bases, with 10 bases lying between them. Germline lookup yields CDR1 SGHTS and CDR2 YDEGEE. The CDR3 DNA reads as TGTGCCAGCAGCTTCAGGGGACGTTACAATGAGCAGTTCTTC. It is translated as CASSFRGRYNEQFF.

This clone was counted once. The chain employs TRBV9 and TRBJ1-5; perhaps TRBD1 as D (5 bases). Trimming stripped 0 bases from V and 5 bases from J, with 9 bases between. Germline assignment: CDR1 SGDLS and CDR2 YYNGEE. The CDR3 has 14 residues. CDR3 in DNA: TGTGCCAGCAGCGTAGGACAGTTATATCAGCCCCAGCATTTT. Protein product: CASSVGQLYQPQHF.

The rearrangement links TRBV4-2 to TRBJ1-2, with TRBD1 matching over 10 bases. Germline V gene lookup returns CDR1 LGHNA and CDR2 YNFKEQ. This CDR3 has 15 residues. Trimming at V came to 1 base and at J to 6 bases, leaving 5 bases not matched to a gene. DNA of the CDR3: TGTGCCAGCAGCCAAGGACAGGGGGCGGATGATGGCTACACCTTC. This sequence encodes CASSQGQGADDGYTF.

Here the CDR3 reads CASSLSGVNEKLFF. CDR3 DNA: TGTGCCAGCAGTTTATCGGGAGTTAATGAAAAACTGTTTTTT. This sequence joins TRBV28 and TRBJ1-4; D is ambiguous. Between the trimmed V and J ends, which lost 1 base and 4 bases, there was a span of 7 bases. The CDR3 has 14 residues. Per germline, CDR1 MDHEN and CDR2 SYDVKM.

The rearrangement links TRBV11-2 to TRBJ2-5; 8 nucleotides agree with TRBD2. CDR3 length equals 15 residues. J gave up 5 bases and V 2 bases, and 7 bases lay outside the gene matches. Germline lookup yields CDR1 SGHAT and CDR2 FQNNGV. CDR3: CASSLSAGGMETQYF. The DNA for the CDR3 is TGTGCCAGCAGCTTAAGTGCGGGGGGCATGGAGACCCAGTACTTC. The complete variable domain, with remaining parts taken from reference TRBV11-2 and TRBJ2-5, reads EAGVAQSPRYKIIEKRQSVAFWCNPISGHATLYWYQQILGQGPKLLIQFQNNGVVDDSQLPKDRFSAERLKGVDSTLKIQPAKLEDSAVYLCASSLSAGGMETQYFGPGTRLLVL.

The gene calls are TRBV27 and TRBJ2-3; the match to TRBD2 covers 10 bases. The CDR3 sequence is 15 residues long. Trimming at V came to 5 bases and at J to 7 bases, leaving 9 bases not matched to a gene. Germline assignment: CDR1 MNHEY and CDR2 SMNVEV (reference sequence). The CDR3 region has the DNA TGTGCCAGCAGTGCAGCGGGGGGGCCGGTGTATACGCAGTATTTT. It encodes CASSAAGGPVYTQYF.

The rearrangement links TRBV6-1 to TRBJ1-4, with D maybe TRBD1 (5 bases). Germline V lookup: CDR1 MNHNS, CDR2 SASEGT. The CDR3 consists of 13 residues. V was trimmed by 8 bases and J by 7 bases, leaving 14 bases between them. CDR3 nucleotide sequence: TGTGCCAGCTCGCGGGGGGATGGTGAAAAACTGTTTTTT. Amino acids: CASSRGDGEKLFF.

This chain connects TRBV2 to TRBJ1-6; 7 nucleotides line up with TRBD1. After removal of 5 bases from V and 9 bases from J, the junction contained 13 bases not matched to a gene. Germline V gene data show CDR1 as SNHLY and CDR2 as FYNNEI. This CDR3 region has 16 residues. The CDR3 bases are TGTGCCAGCAGTTGGCGGGACAGCGCCCTGAGTTCACCCCTCCACTTT. It translates to CASSWRDSALSSPLHF.

This chain links TRBV19 with TRBJ2-5, with a tentative D call TRBD2 (7 bases). The V and J ends lost 0 bases and 5 bases respectively, with 13 bases between them. The CDR3 extends over 15 amino acids. Per the germline V gene, CDR1 is LNHDA and CDR2 is SQIVND (reference sequence). The CDR3 DNA reads TGTGCCAGTAGTATAGATCTCGAGGGGGGGGAGACCCAGTACTTC. Translating it yields CASSIDLEGGETQYF.